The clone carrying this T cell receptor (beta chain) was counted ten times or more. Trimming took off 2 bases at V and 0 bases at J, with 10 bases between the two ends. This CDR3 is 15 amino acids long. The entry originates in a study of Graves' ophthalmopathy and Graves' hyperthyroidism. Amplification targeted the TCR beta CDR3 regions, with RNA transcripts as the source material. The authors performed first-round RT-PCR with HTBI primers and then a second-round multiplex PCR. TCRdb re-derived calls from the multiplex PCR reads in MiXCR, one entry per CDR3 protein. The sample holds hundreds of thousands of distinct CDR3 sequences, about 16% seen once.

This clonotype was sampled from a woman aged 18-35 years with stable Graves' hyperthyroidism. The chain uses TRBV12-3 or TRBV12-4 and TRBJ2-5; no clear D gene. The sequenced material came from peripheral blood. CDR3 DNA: TGTGCCAGCAGTTTAACCGGGTCGTACCAAGAGACCCAGTACTTC. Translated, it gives CASSLTGSYQETQYF.